The text below deals with one TCR beta chain. The antigen remains undetermined. This sample stems from a study of T cells after yellow fever vaccination. General study results and limits: Clones from primary vaccination mostly reappeared after the booster (96% CD4, under 90% CD8).

Conversion of TCR transcripts into cDNA relied on 5'RACE template switching, which added a universal primer site and UMIs. From the 5' RACE reads, TCRdb called clonotypes with MiXCR, one entry per CDR3 protein. The table includes about 220,000 distinct CDR3 sequences, approximately 3.3% detected once. The sequence was collected from a man between 18 and 35 years old who received the YFV17D yellow fever vaccine. Sequencing used CD4+ T cells sorted from PBMCs, obtained 10 days after the yellow fever booster vaccination.

CDR3 region: CASSLRGLRELFF. In DNA form, the CDR3 reads TGTGCCAGCAGTTTACGGGGTTTAAGGGAGCTGTTTTTT. V and J are TRBV12-3 or TRBV12-4 and TRBJ2-2; perhaps TRBD2 as D (5 bases). This CDR3 contains 13 residues. Trimming cost V 2 bases and J 9 bases, with 10 bases left between them.